This T cell receptor beta chain came from a study of cytomegalovirus exposure and HLA in healthy donors (dated by TCRdb to about 2017). With regard to the full study: In an earlier analysis of roughly 500 of the donors, around 290 Gb of sequence data and some 120 million unique TCR beta sequences from about 179 million T cells were reported. Around 300 gigabases of sequencing data and 70 million to 85 million unique TCR sequences were included in an early release covering 550 to 800 HLA-typed donors. Of the roughly 400 genotyped donors, 81% were placed in the genetic ancestry cluster associated with self-reported Caucasian donors. The aim of the study was to test whether cataloging public T cell receptors could identify signatures of past pathogen exposure. Using immunosequencing, the study profiled T cell repertoires from about 620 subjects and related those repertoires to cytomegalovirus serostatus. A separate validation cohort of roughly 110 different subjects was used in addition to the roughly 620-subject first cohort. The study combined high-throughput TCR immunosequencing, statistical association of individual TCRs with disease status, and machine learning to predict cytomegalovirus infection status. A later analysis re-examined previously published TCR beta repertoires from more than 550 donors and added high-resolution HLA genotyping to investigate patterns of TCR occurrence. Rather than using new phenotypic data, the later analysis identified candidate immune exposures from TCR beta sequences and from how often those sequences occurred across donors. An earlier analysis of 587 of the donors applied high-throughput TCR beta sequencing to assess whether each TCR beta V gene segment acted as functional or pseudogenic. Alongside the repertoire data, information on donor age, sex, ethnicity and CMV serostatus was compiled. A later genetic analysis used genome-wide SNP genotypes for 398 of the 666 donors, treating that subset as a discovery cohort. Every repertoire in the discovery cohort had been generated on one and the same sequencing platform. Class I and class II HLA loci were covered by the typing at four-digit resolution. The number of donors typed differed by locus, with about 629-640 for A, B, C, DRB1 and DQB1, roughly 520 for DQA1, 600 to 610 for DPA1, and 472 for DPB1. Five DR-DQ haplotypes were handled as single units for association and clustering, since linkage in the cohort was strong. Across approximately 400 genotyped donors of the cohort, an average of approximately 200,000 unique TCR beta nucleotide sequences per donor were sequenced, and roughly 20% of those sequences were non-productive. The research as a whole found: Across donors, most TCR sequences were observed very rarely, whereas some public TCRs were present in many individuals. This cohort had only TCR beta chains sequenced, and the lack of alpha or paired-chain data limited which features could be detected. In vitro tests confirmed that a few of the cytomegalovirus-associated TCR beta chains recognize cytomegalovirus antigens. A later analysis found that HLA-associated TCR beta chains were more clonally expanded and had lower generation probabilities than equally common non-associated chains. For the cohort, immune exposure information was limited to CMV serostatus. In an earlier analysis of more than 500 of the donors, most TCR beta V segments appeared in productive rearrangements about 87% or about 30% of the time, broadly matching IMGT annotations. A further reported finding was that TCR beta sequences accurately predicted the HLA-A and HLA-B alleles for most subjects in the first cohort. A cluster of highly shared sequence variants was judged likely to be a technical artifact of the sequencing pipeline. Because some donors lacked HLA typing at each locus, the association tests relied only on the typed subset. The presence/absence analyses assumed that sequencing depth was roughly uniform across donors, and that assumption may not be true. When HLA alleles, especially DR and DQ, strongly co-occurred, attributing TCR associations to individual alleles was difficult. A later genetic analysis associated a missense DCLRE1C variant with V-gene and J-gene trimming of TCR beta chains, and an independent cohort replicated the association. The authors suggested that the approach could potentially be generalized to other disease states and immunological phenotypes. According to a later genetic analysis, donors in an Asian-associated ancestry cluster had fewer N-insertions in productive TCRs than the roughly 670-donor mean. Because the 87-base-pair reads could not distinguish some IMGT-functional V segments, including TRBV6-2 and TRBV6-3, those segments were excluded. Specific HLA alleles were associated with more than 15,000 TCR beta sequences at a false discovery rate of 0.05 in a later analysis. The study listed around 160 TCR beta chains as associated with cytomegalovirus. A later analysis found that most CMV-associated TCR beta chains appeared HLA-restricted, with HLA associations seemingly driven largely by CMV exposure. Correlated functional status among segregating V segments might reflect linkage disequilibrium, but an unknown experimental factor could not be ruled out. A later analysis found that TCR association rates varied across HLA loci, with DRB1 alleles showing the most associated TCRs and HLA-C alleles the fewest. Because counts were too low, some 17 rarely observed V segments, including chromosome 9 orphons, were left out of the earlier analysis of roughly 600 of the donors. Several of the top co-occurrence clusters appeared to be linked to parvovirus B19, influenza, CMV and Epstein-Barr virus, according to a later analysis. The classifier was reported to diagnose cytomegalovirus status with high specificity and sensitivity in both the original cohort and the validation cohort.

Library preparation used the immunoSEQ multiplex PCR assay. The multiplex PCR relied on a mix of 60 forward primers for TCR Vbeta segments and 13 reverse primers for TCR Jbeta segments. The CDR3 region of rearranged TCR beta genes was amplified from genomic DNA by a multiplex PCR assay. The amplified TCR beta libraries were sequenced on the Illumina HiSeq System as 87-base-pair reads. The authors processed their data as follows. A later analysis tallied some 79 million unique TCR beta chains across the 700 or so repertoires, and approximately 12 million of those chains were shared by two or more donors. To remove PCR and sequencing errors, raw reads were error-corrected and collapsed into unique sequences using a nearest-neighbor algorithm that merged closely related sequences. CDR3 sequences were aligned to IMGT reference sequences to assign V, D and J gene segments. For a sequence to be retained, a match of at least six nucleotides was required to both a V gene segment and a J gene segment. A rearrangement counted as productive if the CDR3 had no stop codons and remained in frame with V and J, and every other rearrangement counted as non-productive. CDR3 was defined according to IMGT convention as the region running from the second conserved V-encoded cysteine to the conserved J-encoded phenylalanine. The earlier analysis of around 640 of the donors excluded sequences that lacked an unambiguous match to a single V gene segment. An earlier analysis of 550 to 650 of the donors classified V segments as functional when productive rearrangements were above 56.7% and as segregating when the standard deviation between donors was above 5%. A statistical classification framework was developed to diagnose cytomegalovirus status using the catalog of TCR beta chain sequences. V and J gene assignment, in a later analysis, came from comparing TCR nucleotide sequences with IMGT/GENE-DB human TR gene sequences. A later analysis assigned CDR3 sequences and most-parsimonious VDJ recombination scenarios with the TCRdist pipeline. In a later analysis, every TCR beta chain was defined by the combination of its CDR3 amino acid sequence and its V-gene family, and reads without a unique V-gene family were dropped. To address suspected cross-contamination and a sequencing artifact, a later analysis removed roughly 640 highly shared, low-generation-probability nucleotide sequences. In a later analysis, a clonal expansion index for each public chain was calculated from normalized within-repertoire ranks of inferred template counts. Generation probabilities in a later analysis came from a VDJ recombination model fitted to out-of-frame rearrangements, and those results were checked against IGoR. In a later analysis, hypergeometric tests were used to score TCR-TCR, TCR-HLA and TCR-CMV co-occurrence, with a repertoire-size bias correction applied to TCR pairs. A later analysis estimated false discovery rates by permuting HLA or CMV assignments 20 times. In a later analysis, co-occurring TCRs were grouped with DBSCAN, and TCRdist sequence similarity was added when clustering was performed within HLA-allele-positive subsets. Repertoires with fewer than 30,000 or more than 120,000 public chains, plus five repertoires with anomalous nucleotide sharing, were excluded from co-occurrence clustering. TCRdb carries this immuneACCESS record with in-frame sequences only. Its versions omit some clonotypes, under half of them owing to an unresolved V gene in the studies checked, with the rest unexplained. V and J calls and clone size are copied from that table; D and trimming were computed from the DNA. The sample has about 130,000 clones on record, 80% to 90% of them singletons. The ten largest account for approximately 11% of the sample.

The cohort comprised under 700 healthy bone marrow donors. At the time of sampling, all cohort members were nominally healthy, though unrecorded immune exposures were likely present. The donor was CMV seropositive and was included in the group of 250 to 300 seropositive cohort members. Every donor gave a peripheral blood sample, and the peripheral blood mononuclear cells from that sample were used for TCR beta sequencing. Genomic DNA was extracted from the blood cell samples with the Qiagen DNeasy Blood Extraction Kit. Turning to this clone: Its cognate antigen has yet to be identified. There are no base qualities to consult, and no much larger clone falls within one base.

The germline V end is reduced by 1 base and the J end by 5 bases; junction bases left unmatched: 6. According to the germline V gene, CDR1 reads SGDLS and CDR2 reads YYNGEE. There are 16 amino acids in the CDR3, from cysteine to phenylalanine inclusive. Kept here is only the CDR3 DNA, which spans 48 bases and is read in frame from base 1. The receptor chain draws on TRBV9 and TRBJ2-5, with TRBD2 matching 12 junction bases. Sample: PBMCs. The TCR sequence derives from a male donor in good health and CMV-seropositive. The DNA reads as follows: TGTGCCAGCAGCGTATCGACTAGCGGGAGTCTCGAGACCCAGTACTTC. This gives the protein CASSVSTSGSLETQYF. The CDR3 plus the reference TRBV9 and TRBJ2-5 genes for the other parts give the full variable domain: DSGVTQTPKHLITATGQRVTLRCSPRSGDLSVYWYQQSLDQGLQFLIQYYNGEERAKGNILERFSAQQFPDLHSELNLSSLELGDSALYFCASSVSTSGSLETQYFGPGTRLLVL.